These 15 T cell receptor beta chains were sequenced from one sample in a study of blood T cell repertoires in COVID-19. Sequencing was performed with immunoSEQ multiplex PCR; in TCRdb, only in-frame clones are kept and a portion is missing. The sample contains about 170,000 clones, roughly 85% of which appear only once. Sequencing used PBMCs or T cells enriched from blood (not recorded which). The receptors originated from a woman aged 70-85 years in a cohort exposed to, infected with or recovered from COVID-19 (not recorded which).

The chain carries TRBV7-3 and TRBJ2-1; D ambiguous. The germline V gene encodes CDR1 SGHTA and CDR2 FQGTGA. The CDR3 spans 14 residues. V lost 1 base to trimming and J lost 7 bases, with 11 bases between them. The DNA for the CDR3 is TGTGCCAGCAGCTTAAGTCCCTCCGGGAATGAGCAGTTCTTC. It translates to CASSLSPSGNEQFF.

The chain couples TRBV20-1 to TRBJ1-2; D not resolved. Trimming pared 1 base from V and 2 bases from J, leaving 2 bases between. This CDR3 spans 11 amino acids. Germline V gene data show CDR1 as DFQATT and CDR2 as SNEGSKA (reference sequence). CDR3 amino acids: CSARVNYGYTF. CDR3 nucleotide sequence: TGCAGTGCTAGAGTAAACTATGGCTACACCTTC.

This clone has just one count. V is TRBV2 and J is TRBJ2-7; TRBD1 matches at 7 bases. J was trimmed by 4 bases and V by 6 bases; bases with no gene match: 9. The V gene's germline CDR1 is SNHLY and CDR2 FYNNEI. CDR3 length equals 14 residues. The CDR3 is CASRLGQVEYEQYF. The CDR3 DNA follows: TGTGCCAGCAGGCTCGGACAGGTGGAGTACGAGCAGTACTTC.

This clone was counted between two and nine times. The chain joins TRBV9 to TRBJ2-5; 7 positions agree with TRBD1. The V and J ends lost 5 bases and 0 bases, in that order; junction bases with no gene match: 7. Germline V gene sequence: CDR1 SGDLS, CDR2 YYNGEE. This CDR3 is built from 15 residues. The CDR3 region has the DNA TGTGCCAGCAGTCGGACAGGTTTGTACCAAGAGACCCAGTACTTC. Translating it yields CASSRTGLYQETQYF.

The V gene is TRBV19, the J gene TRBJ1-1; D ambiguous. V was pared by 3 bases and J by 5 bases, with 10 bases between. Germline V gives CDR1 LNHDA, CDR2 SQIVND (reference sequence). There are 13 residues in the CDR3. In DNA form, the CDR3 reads TGTGCCAGTAGTATGGGGAGTCTGACTGAAGCTTTCTTT. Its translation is CASSMGSLTEAFF.

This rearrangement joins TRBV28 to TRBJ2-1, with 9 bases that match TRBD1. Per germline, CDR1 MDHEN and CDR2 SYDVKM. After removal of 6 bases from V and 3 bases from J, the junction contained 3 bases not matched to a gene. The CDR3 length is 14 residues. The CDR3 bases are TGTGCCAGCAGGCCGGGACAGGGCTACAATGAGCAGTTCTTC. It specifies CASRPGQGYNEQFF.

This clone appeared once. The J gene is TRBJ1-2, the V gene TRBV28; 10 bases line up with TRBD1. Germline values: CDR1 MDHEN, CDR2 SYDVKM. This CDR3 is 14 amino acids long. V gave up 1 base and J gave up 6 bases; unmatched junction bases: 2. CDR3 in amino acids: CASSLLGQGDGYTF. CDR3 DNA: TGTGCCAGCAGTTTATTAGGACAGGGGGATGGCTACACCTTC.

The CDR3 DNA follows: TGTGCCAGTAGTTCCGGGACAGCTAATGAAAAACTGTTTTTT. Encoded protein: CASSSGTANEKLFF. This chain links TRBV19 with TRBJ1-4; TRBD1 matches at 7 bases. CDR1 is LNHDA and CDR2 is SQIVND in the germline V gene (reference sequence). The CDR3 has 14 amino acids. After removal of 5 bases from V and 3 bases from J, the junction contained 3 bases not matched to a gene.

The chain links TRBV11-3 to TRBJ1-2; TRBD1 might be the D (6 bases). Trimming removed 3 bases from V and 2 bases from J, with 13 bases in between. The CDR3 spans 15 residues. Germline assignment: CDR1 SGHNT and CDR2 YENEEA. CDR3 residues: CASSFTGSLNYGYTF. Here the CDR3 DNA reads TGTGCCAGCAGCTTTACAGGGTCTCTCAACTATGGCTACACCTTC.

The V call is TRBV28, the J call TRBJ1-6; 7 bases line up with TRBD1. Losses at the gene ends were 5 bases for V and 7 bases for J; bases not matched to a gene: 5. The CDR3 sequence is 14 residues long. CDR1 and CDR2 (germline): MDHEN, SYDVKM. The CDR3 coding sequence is TGTGCCAGCAGTGAGGGACAGCCGAATTCACCCCTCCACTTT. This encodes CASSEGQPNSPLHF.

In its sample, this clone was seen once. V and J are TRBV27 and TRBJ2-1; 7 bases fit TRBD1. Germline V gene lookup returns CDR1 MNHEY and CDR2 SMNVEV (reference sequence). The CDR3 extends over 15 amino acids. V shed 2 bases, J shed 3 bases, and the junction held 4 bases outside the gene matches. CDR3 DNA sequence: TGTGCCAGCAGTTTAACCGGGACAGTCTACAATGAGCAGTTCTTC. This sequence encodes CASSLTGTVYNEQFF.

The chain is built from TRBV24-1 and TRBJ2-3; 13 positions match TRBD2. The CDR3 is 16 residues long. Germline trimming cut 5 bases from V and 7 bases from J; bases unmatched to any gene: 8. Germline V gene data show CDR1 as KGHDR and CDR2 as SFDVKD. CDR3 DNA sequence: TGTGCCACCAGTGTCGGACTAGCGGGAGATCAGCATACGCAGTATTTT. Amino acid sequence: CATSVGLAGDQHTQYF.

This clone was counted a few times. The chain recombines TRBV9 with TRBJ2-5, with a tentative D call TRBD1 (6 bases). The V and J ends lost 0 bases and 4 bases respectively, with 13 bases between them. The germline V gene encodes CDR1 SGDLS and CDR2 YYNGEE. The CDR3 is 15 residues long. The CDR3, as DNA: TGTGCCAGCAGCGTAGGAGCAGGGGTTTTAGAGACCCAGTACTTC. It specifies CASSVGAGVLETQYF.

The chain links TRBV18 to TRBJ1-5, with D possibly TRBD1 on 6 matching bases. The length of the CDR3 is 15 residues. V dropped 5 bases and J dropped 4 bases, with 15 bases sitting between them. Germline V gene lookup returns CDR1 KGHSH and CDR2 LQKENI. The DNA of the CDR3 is TGTGCCAGCTCAGCTACAGGGAGACCTAATCAGCCCCAGCATTTT. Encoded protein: CASSATGRPNQPQHF.

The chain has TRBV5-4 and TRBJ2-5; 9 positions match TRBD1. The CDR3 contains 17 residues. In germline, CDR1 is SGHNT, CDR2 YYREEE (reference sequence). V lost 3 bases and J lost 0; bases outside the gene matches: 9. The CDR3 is CASSSKPTGGYQETQYF. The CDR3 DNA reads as TGTGCCAGCAGCTCGAAGCCGACAGGGGGGTACCAAGAGACCCAGTACTTC.